The 8 T cell receptor beta chains listed next were all sequenced from one sample in a study of blood T cell repertoires in COVID-19. TCRdb's copy holds only in-frame clones and misses some; the assay was immunoSEQ multiplex PCR. The table lists about 160,000 clones, about four fifths of them singletons. The sample comprised PBMCs or T cells enriched from blood (not recorded which). These receptors were collected from a woman aged 60 to 75 who had recovered from COVID-19.

V gene TRBV5-1 combines with J gene TRBJ1-4; D perhaps matches TRBD1 (5 bases). The CDR3 has 16 residues. V lost 0 bases, J lost 3 bases, and 12 bases lay in between. Germline V gene sequence: CDR1 SGHRS, CDR2 YFSETQ. The CDR3 DNA reads as TGCGCCAGCAGCTTGGCCGGCAGGGTGCCTAATGAAAAACTGTTTTTT. Residues: CASSLAGRVPNEKLFF.

This chain uses TRBV2 with TRBJ2-5; D perhaps matches TRBD2 (7 bases). CDR1 SNHLY and CDR2 FYNNEI come from the germline V gene. This CDR3 is built from 15 residues. V gave up 6 bases and J gave up 5 bases, with 19 bases separating them. CDR3 protein: CASSLGGGAGETQYF. In DNA, the CDR3 is TGTGCCAGCAGCCTTGGAGGGGGGGCCGGGGAGACCCAGTACTTC. The variable domain in full, with the rest retrieved from reference TRBV2 and TRBJ2-5, is EPEVTQTPSHQVTQMGQEVILRCVPISNHLYFYWYRQILGQKVEFLVSFYNNEISEKSEIFDDQFSVERPDGSNFTLKIRSTKLEDSAMYFCASSLGGGAGETQYFGPGTRLLVL.

The chain recombines TRBV27 with TRBJ1-2; unclear D gene. The CDR3 covers 15 residues. With 1 base removed from V and 0 bases from J, the gap between germline ends came to 9 bases. CDR1 is MNHEY and CDR2 is SMNVEV in the germline V gene (reference sequence). The CDR3 sequence is CASSLWSSANYGYTF. In DNA, the CDR3 is TGTGCCAGCAGTTTATGGTCCAGCGCTAACTATGGCTACACCTTC.

The chain uses TRBV3-1 (or the pseudogene TRBV3-2) and TRBJ1-2; no reliable D call. Germline CDR1 LGHDT, CDR2 YNNKEL (reference sequence). V lost 2 bases and J lost 3, with 4 bases in between. The CDR3 contains 12 residues. Here the CDR3 reads CASSQRDYGYTF. CDR3 coding DNA: TGTGCCAGCAGCCAACGGGACTATGGCTACACCTTC.

The chain is built from TRBV3-1 (or the pseudogene TRBV3-2) and TRBJ1-6; 7 nucleotides align to TRBD1. The CDR3 extends over 16 amino acids. CDR1 and CDR2 from the germline V gene are LGHDT and YNNKEL (reference sequence). V lost 2 bases to trimming and J lost 10 bases; unmatched junction nucleotides: 11. DNA for the CDR3: TGTGCCAGCAGCCAACGACTCCTTTTAGGGGGCTCACCCCTCCACTTT. Translation: CASSQRLLLGGSPLHF.

The count of this clone is one. This sequence joins TRBV10-1 and TRBJ1-6; D is possibly TRBD1 (6 bases). From germline, CDR1 is WNHNN and CDR2 SYGVQD (reference sequence). The CDR3 is made up of 17 amino acids. The V end lost 4 bases, the J end lost 1 base, and 14 bases lay between the germline ends. Here the CDR3 DNA reads TGCGCCAGCAGTGCACCCAGGGGTACATCCTATAATTCACCCCTCCACTTT. It specifies CASSAPRGTSYNSPLHF.

This sequence joins TRBV6-5 and TRBJ1-4, with 9 bases fitting TRBD1. The CDR3 is 15 amino acids. The germline V gene has CDR1 MNHEY and CDR2 SVGAGI. The J segment lost 8 bases and the V segment lost 2 bases, leaving 6 bases of the junction unmatched. CDR3 in DNA: TGTGCCAGCAGTTACGGGGGACAGGGTCGGGAAAAACTGTTTTTT. This translates into CASSYGGQGREKLFF.

This chain joins TRBV6-5 and TRBJ2-7, with TRBD1 identical over 10 bases. Germline CDR1 and CDR2: MNHEY and SVGAGI. The V gene end was trimmed by 10 bases and the J gene end by 6 bases; junction bases not matched to a gene: 9. The CDR3 has 13 amino acids. CDR3 sequence reads: CATWTGGLAEQYF. The CDR3 DNA reads TGTGCCACCTGGACAGGGGGGTTAGCCGAGCAGTACTTC.